What follows are 13 T cell receptor beta chains derived from one specimen sequenced in a study of CD8 T cells in ankylosing spondylitis. TCRdb re-analysed the 5' RACE reads in MiXCR, keeping a single row per CDR3 protein. The sample shows about 220,000 distinct CDR3 sequences, 10% to 13% of them seen only once. Specimen: blood, either unsorted or a sorted T cell fraction (not recorded which). Receptors were obtained from a male donor with ankylosing spondylitis or in good health (not recorded which).

This clonotype was detected only a few times. This chain links TRBV5-6 with TRBJ2-7; D is ambiguous. The CDR3 covers 13 residues. Germline CDR1 and CDR2: SGHDT and YYEEEE. V gave up 0 bases and J gave up 3 bases, with 7 bases separating them. DNA of the CDR3: TGTGCCAGCAGCTTGGATCCGGACTACGAGCAGTACTTC. Amino acid sequence: CASSLDPDYEQYF.

This clonotype was found many times. This chain joins TRBV11-3 and TRBJ2-4; D might be TRBD1 (6 bases). Germline CDR1 is SGHNT and CDR2 is YENEEA. This CDR3 is built from 16 residues. Trimming cost V 4 bases and J 2 bases, with 15 bases left between them. DNA of the CDR3: TGTGCCAGCAGCTCAGGGGTTAATTCCTCCAAAAACATTCAGTACTTC. Translation gives CASSSGVNSSKNIQYF.

Ten or more counts support this clonotype. The chain carries TRBV11-2 and TRBJ1-1; D might be TRBD1 (5 bases). Germline V lookup: CDR1 SGHAT, CDR2 FQNNGV. The CDR3 consists of 17 residues. Trimming pared 4 bases from V and 2 bases from J, leaving 20 bases between. CDR3 in amino acids: CASSSSIGAVGNTEAFF. DNA of the CDR3: TGTGCCAGCAGCTCTTCCATTGGGGCCGTGGGTAACACTGAAGCTTTCTTT.

Ten or more counts support this clonotype. The rearrangement uses TRBV11-2 and TRBJ2-2, with D unclear. The germline V and J ends were trimmed by 5 bases and 0 bases, with 7 bases remaining between them. Per germline, CDR1 SGHAT and CDR2 FQNNGV. The CDR3 is 14 residues long. The CDR3 DNA reads as TGTGCCAGCAGCCCGAATTCGAACACCGGGGAGCTGTTTTTT. As protein: CASSPNSNTGELFF. Using reference TRBV11-2 and TRBJ2-2 for the parts outside the CDR3, the full variable domain is EAGVAQSPRYKIIEKRQSVAFWCNPISGHATLYWYQQILGQGPKLLIQFQNNGVVDDSQLPKDRFSAERLKGVDSTLKIQPAKLEDSAVYLCASSPNSNTGELFFGEGSRLTVL.

This clonotype is a singleton in its sample. This could be a read error, since a much larger clone is one nucleotide away. The V call is TRBV15, the J call TRBJ1-4, with D uncertain. This CDR3 is 16 amino acids long. The germline V gene encodes CDR1 LNHNV and CDR2 YYDKDF (reference sequence). The CDR3 reads CATSRDMAVTNEELFF. The CDR3 DNA reads as TGTGCCACCAGCAGAGATATGGCTGTAACTAATGAAGAACTGTTTTTT.

Only a few counts were recorded for this clonotype. The rearrangement joins TRBV7-9 to TRBJ2-7; D gene ambiguous. The CDR3 consists of 13 residues. V gave up 5 bases and J gave up 4 bases, with 12 bases separating them. Germline assignment: CDR1 SEHNR and CDR2 FQNEAQ (reference sequence). The CDR3 spells CASSLSEVYEQYF. The CDR3 coding sequence is TGTGCCAGCAGCCTAAGTGAGGTTTACGAGCAGTACTTC.

This clonotype was counted many times. The rearrangement uses TRBV3-1 and TRBJ2-3; D unresolved. The CDR3 totals 11 residues. V lost 8 bases, J lost 1 base, and 4 bases lay in between. CDR1 is LGHDT, CDR2 YNNKEL, per germline (reference sequence). The CDR3 region is CASLGTDTQYF. The CDR3 coding sequence is TGTGCCAGCTTGGGCACAGATACGCAGTATTTT.

This clonotype was recorded many times. The chain uses TRBV20-1 and TRBJ1-2, with 10 bases aligning to TRBD1. Germline lookup yields CDR1 DFQATT and CDR2 SNEGSKA (reference sequence). Unmatched junction bases numbered 9, after V lost 7 bases and J lost 7 bases. The length of the CDR3 is 13 residues. The CDR3 DNA reads as TGCAGTGGTCTGGACAGGGGGTATGGTGGCTACACCTTC. The encoded protein is CSGLDRGYGGYTF.

This clonotype has more than one count but fewer than ten. The CDR3 spells CASSLGAVGGSLEQYF. CDR3 bases: TGTGCCAGCAGCTTAGGGGCGGTAGGGGGATCCCTTGAGCAGTACTTC. The chain joins TRBV7-2 to TRBJ2-7; tentatively, D is TRBD1 (6 bases). Per the germline V gene, CDR1 is SGHTA and CDR2 is FQGNSA. V dropped 1 base and J dropped 7 bases, with 20 bases sitting between them. The CDR3 covers 16 residues.

This clonotype was seen more than once but under ten times. This sequence joins TRBV6-8 and TRBJ2-2; TRBD2 is a possible D gene (6 bases). This CDR3 is 14 amino acids long. In germline, CDR1 is MNHGY, CDR2 SAAAGT. V shed 5 bases and J shed 8 bases, with 15 bases lying between them. The CDR3 region is CASSHRDFLGELFF. The CDR3 nucleotides are TGTGCCAGCAGTCACCGGGACTTTTTGGGGGAGCTGTTTTTT.

This clonotype was counted ten times or more. The rearrangement links TRBV5-5 to TRBJ2-3; 13 bases map to TRBD2. V shed 4 bases and J 6 bases; nucleotides not matched to a gene: 8. Germline V gene data show CDR1 as SGHKS and CDR2 as YYEKEE (reference sequence). The CDR3 loop spans 16 amino acids. The CDR3: CASSRELAGGRDTQYF. The DNA for the CDR3 is TGTGCCAGCAGCAGGGAACTAGCGGGGGGGCGGGATACGCAGTATTTT.

This clonotype was seen at least ten times. This chain links TRBV7-2 with TRBJ2-2, with D unresolved. CDR1 SGHTA and CDR2 FQGNSA come from the germline V gene. The CDR3 covers 14 residues. V was pared by 2 bases and J by 3 bases, with 7 bases between. Here the CDR3 DNA reads TGTGCCAGCAGCTTAATCCAGCACACCGGGGAGCTGTTTTTT. It yields the protein CASSLIQHTGELFF.

This clonotype came up many times. The chain carries TRBV6-1 and TRBJ2-7; D call uncertain. Trimming removed 7 bases from V and 7 bases from J, with 11 bases in between. The CDR3 consists of 11 residues. From germline, CDR1 is MNHNS and CDR2 SASEGT. The chain's CDR3 is CASMTLREQYF. The CDR3 DNA is TGTGCCAGCATGACATTGAGGGAGCAGTACTTC.